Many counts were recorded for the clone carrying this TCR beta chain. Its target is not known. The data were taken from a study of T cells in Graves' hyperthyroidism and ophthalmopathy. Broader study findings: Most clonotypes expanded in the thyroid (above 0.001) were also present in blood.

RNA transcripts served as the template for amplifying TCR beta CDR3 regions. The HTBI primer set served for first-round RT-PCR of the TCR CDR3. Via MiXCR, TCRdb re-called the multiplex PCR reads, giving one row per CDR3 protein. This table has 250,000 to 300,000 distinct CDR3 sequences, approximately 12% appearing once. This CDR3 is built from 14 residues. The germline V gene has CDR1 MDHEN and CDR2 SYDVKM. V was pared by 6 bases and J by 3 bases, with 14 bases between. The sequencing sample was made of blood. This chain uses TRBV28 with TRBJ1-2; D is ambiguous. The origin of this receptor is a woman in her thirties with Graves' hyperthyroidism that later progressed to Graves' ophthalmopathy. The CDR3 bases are TGTGCCAGCAGGAAGGGCCCAGGCGACTATGGCTACACCTTC. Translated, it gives CASRKGPGDYGYTF.